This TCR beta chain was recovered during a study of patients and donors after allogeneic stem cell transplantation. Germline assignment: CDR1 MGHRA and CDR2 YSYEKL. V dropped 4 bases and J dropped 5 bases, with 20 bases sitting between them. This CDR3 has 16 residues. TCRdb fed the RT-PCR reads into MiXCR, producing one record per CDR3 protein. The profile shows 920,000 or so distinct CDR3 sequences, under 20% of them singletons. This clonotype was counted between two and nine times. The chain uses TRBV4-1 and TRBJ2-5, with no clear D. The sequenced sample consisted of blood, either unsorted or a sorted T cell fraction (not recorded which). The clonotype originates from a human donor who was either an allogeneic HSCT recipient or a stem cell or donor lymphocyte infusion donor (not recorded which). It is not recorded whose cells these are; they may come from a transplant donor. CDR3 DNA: TGCGCCAGCAGCCCACTGTATGTCCCGGCTGGGGAGACCCAGTACTTC. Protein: CASSPLYVPAGETQYF.